This T cell receptor beta chain was recorded in a study of blood T cell repertoires in COVID-19. TCRdb's copy holds only in-frame clones and misses some; the assay was immunoSEQ multiplex PCR. The sample includes 50,000 to 60,000 clones, 87% of them seen just once. Sequenced input: peripheral blood. This TCR derives from a man aged 35 to 55 with COVID-19, enrolled during active disease.

CDR3 region: CASSVVSGGLITGELFF. CDR3 nucleotide sequence: TGTGCCAGCAGCGTAGTTAGCGGGGGTTTAATCACCGGGGAGCTGTTTTTT. The chain recombines TRBV9 with TRBJ2-2, with 9 positions matching TRBD2. V trimming: 0 bases; J trimming: 4 bases; junction bases outside the gene matches: 7. CDR1 SGDLS and CDR2 YYNGEE come from the germline V gene. The CDR3 is 17 residues long.